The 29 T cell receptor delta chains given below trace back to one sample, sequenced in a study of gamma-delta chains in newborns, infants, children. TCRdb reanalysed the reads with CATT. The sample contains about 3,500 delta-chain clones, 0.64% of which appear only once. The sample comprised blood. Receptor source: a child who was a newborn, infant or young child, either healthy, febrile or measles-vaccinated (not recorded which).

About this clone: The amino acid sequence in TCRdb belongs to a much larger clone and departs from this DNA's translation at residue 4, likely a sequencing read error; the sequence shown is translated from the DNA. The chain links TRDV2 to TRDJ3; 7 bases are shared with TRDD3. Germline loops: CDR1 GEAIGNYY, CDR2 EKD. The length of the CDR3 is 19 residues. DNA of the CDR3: TGTGCCTGTGGCACCGTGAAGACTGGGGATACCTGGGACACCCGACAGATGTTTTTC. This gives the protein CACGTVKTGDTWDTRQMFF.

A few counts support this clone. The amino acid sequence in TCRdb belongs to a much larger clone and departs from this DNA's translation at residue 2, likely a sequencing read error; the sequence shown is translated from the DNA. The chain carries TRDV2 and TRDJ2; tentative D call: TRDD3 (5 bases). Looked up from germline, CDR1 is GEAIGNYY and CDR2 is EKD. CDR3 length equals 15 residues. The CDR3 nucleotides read TGTTCCTGTGTCCTCAAGGGTGGGGTGACAGCACAACTCTTCTTT. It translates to CSCVLKGGVTAQLFF.

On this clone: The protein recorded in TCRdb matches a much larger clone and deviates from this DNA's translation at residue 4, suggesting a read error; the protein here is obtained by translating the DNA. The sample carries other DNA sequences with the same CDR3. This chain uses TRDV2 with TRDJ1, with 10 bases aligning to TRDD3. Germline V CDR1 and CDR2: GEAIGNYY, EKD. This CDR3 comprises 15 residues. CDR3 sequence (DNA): TGCGCCTGTGCGAACTGGGGGATTCCGGACGATAAACTCATCTTT. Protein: CACANWGIPDDKLIF.

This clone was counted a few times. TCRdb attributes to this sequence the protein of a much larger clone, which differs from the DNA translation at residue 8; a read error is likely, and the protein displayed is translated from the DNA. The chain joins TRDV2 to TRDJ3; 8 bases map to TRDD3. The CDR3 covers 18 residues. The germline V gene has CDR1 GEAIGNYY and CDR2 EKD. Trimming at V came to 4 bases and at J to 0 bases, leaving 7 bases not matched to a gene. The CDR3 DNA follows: TGTGCCTGTGATCTACTGGGGGTCTCCTCCTGGGACACCCGACAGATGTTTTTC. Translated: CACDLLGVSSWDTRQMFF.

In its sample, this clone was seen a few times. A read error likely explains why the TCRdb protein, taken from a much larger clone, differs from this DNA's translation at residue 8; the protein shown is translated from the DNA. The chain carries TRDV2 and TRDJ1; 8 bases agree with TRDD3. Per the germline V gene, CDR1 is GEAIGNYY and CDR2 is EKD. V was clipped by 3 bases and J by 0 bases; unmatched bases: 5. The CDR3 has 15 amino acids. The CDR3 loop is CACDSLGAYTDKLIF. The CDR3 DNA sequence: TGTGCCTGTGACTCACTGGGGGCGTACACCGATAAACTCATCTTT.

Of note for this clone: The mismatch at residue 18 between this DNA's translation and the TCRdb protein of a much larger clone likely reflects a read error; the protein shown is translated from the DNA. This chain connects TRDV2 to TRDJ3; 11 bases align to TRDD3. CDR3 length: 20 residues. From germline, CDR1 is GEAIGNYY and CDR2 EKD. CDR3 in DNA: TGTGCCTGTGACACCGGCTGGGGGATACACTTCTCCTGGGACACCCGACAGGTGTTTTTC. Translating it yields CACDTGWGIHFSWDTRQVFF.

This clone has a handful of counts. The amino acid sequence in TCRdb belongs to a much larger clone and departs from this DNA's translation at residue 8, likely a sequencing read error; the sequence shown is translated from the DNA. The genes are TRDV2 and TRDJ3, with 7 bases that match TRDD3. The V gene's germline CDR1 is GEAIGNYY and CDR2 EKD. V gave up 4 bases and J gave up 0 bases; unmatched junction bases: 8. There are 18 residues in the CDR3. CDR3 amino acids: CACDVLGTLSWDTRQMFF. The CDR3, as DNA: TGTGCCTGTGATGTACTGGGGACGCTCTCCTGGGACACCCGACAGATGTTTTTC.

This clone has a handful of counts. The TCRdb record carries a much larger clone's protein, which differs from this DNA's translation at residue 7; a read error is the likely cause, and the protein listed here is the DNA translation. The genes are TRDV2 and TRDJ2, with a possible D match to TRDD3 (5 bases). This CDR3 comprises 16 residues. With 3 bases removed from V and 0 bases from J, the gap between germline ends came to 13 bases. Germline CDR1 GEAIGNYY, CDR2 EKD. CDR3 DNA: TGTGCCTGTGACGTACTGGAGGAAGCTTTGACAGCACAACTCTTCTTT. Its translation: CACDVLEEALTAQLFF.

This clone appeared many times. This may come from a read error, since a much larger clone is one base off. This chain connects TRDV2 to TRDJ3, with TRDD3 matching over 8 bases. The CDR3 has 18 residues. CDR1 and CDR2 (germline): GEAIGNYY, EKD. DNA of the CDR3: TGTGCCTGTGACATACTGGGGGTCCCCTCCTGGGGCACCCGACAGATGTTTTTC. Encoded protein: CACDILGVPSWGTRQMFF.

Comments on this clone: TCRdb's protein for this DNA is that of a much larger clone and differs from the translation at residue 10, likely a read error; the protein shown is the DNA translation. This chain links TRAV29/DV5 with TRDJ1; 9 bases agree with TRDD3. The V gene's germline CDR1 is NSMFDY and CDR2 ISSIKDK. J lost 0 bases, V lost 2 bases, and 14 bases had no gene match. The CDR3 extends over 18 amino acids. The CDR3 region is CAARKRYWGTLYTDKLIF. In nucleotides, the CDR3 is TGTGCAGCAAGAAAGAGGTACTGGGGGACTCTGTACACCGATAAACTCATCTTT.

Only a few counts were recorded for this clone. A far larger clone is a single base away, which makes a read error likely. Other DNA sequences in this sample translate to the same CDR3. Here the CDR3 DNA reads TGTGCCTGTGACACCGTGGGGATACGCGGGACAGCGCAACTCTTCTTT. Translating it yields CACDTVGIRGTAQLFF. The V gene is TRDV2, the J gene TRDJ2, with 9 bases identical to TRDD3. This CDR3 has 16 residues. Germline V lookup: CDR1 GEAIGNYY, CDR2 EKD.

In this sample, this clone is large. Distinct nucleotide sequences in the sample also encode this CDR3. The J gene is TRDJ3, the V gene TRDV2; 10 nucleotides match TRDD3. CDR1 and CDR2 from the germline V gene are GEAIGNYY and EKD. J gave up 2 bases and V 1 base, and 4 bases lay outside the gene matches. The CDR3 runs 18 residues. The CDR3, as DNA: TGTGCCTGTGACACTGGGGGATACCGCACCTGGGACACCCGACAGATGTTTTTC. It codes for CACDTGGYRTWDTRQMFF.

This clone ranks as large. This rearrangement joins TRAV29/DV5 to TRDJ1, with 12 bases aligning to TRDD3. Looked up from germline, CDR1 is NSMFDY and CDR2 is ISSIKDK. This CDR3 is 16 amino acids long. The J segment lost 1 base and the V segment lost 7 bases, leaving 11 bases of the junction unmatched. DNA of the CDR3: TGTGCATCATACATCAACTGGGGGATACTCACCGATAAACTCATCTTT. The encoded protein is CASYINWGILTDKLIF.

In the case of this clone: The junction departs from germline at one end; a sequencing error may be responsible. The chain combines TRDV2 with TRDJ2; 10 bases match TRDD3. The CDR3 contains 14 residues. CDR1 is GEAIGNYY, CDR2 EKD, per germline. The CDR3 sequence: CACDKLGDLTAQHF. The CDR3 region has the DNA TGTGCCTGTGACAAACTGGGGGATTTGACAGCACAACACTTC.

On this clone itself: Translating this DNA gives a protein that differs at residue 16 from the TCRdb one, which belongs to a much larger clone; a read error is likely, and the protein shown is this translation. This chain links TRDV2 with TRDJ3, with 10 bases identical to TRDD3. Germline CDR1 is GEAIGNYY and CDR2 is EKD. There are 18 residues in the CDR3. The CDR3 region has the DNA TGTGCCTGTGACACCGGGGGATACGCAGCCTGGGACACCCGACAGACGTTTTTC. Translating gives CACDTGGYAAWDTRQTFF.

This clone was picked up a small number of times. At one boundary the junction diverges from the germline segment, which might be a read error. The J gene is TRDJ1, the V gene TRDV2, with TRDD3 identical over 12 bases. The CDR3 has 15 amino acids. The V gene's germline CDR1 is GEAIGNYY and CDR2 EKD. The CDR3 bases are TGTGCCTGTGGCCCTTTACTGGGGGATACCGATAAACCCATCTTT. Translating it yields CACGPLLGDTDKPIF.

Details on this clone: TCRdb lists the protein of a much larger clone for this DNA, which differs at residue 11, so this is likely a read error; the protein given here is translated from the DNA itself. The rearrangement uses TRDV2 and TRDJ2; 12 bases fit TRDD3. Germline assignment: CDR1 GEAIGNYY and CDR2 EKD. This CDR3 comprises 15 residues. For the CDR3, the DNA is TGTGCCTGTGACACCGTACTGGGGGATACAGTACAACTCTTCTTT. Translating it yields CACDTVLGDTVQLFF.

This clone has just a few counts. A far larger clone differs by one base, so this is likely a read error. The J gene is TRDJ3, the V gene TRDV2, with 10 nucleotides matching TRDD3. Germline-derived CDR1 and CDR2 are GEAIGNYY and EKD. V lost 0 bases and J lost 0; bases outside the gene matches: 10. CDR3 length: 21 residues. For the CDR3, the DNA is TGTGCCTGTGACACCATGTCGGGGGGATACGCTAGCTCCTGGGACACCCGACAGATGTTTTTC. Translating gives CACDTMSGGYASSWDTRQMFF.

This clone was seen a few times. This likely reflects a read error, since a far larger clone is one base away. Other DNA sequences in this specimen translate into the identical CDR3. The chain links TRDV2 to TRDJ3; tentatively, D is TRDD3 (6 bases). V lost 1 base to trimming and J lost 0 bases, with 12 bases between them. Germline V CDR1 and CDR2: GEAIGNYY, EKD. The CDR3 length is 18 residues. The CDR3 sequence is CACDTGGSRSWDTRQMFF. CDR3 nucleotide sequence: TGTGCCTGTGACACAGGGGGGAGCCGCTCCTGGGACACCCGACAGATGTTTTTC.

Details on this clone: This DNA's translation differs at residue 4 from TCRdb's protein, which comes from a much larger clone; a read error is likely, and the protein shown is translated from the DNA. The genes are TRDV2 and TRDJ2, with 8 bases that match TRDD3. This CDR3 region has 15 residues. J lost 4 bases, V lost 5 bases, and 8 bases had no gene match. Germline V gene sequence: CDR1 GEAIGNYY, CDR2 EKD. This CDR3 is CACGGLGVETAQLFF. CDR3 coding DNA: TGTGCCTGTGGCGGACTGGGGGTCGAGACAGCACAACTCTTCTTT.

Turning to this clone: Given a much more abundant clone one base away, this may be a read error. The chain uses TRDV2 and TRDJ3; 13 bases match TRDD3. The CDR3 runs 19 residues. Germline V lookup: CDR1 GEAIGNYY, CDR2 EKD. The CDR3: CACDILGDTRSRDTRQMFF. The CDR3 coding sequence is TGTGCCTGTGACATACTGGGGGATACGCGCTCCCGGGACACCCGACAGATGTTTTTC.

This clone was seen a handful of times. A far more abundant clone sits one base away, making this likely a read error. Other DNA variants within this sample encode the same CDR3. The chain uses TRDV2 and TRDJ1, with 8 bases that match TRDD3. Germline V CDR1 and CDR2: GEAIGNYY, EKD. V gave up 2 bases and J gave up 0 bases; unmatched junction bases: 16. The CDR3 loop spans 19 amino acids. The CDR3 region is CACDIVTGGFPSYTDKLIF. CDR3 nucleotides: TGTGCCTGTGACATCGTCACTGGGGGCTTTCCCTCCTACACCGATAAACTCATCTTT.

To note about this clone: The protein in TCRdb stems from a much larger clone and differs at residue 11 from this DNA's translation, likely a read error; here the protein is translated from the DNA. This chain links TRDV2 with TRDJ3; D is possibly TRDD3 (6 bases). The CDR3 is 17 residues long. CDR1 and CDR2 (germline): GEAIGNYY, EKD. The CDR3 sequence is CACDTVLGSWGTRQMFF. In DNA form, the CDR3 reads TGTGCCTGTGACACCGTACTGGGTTCCTGGGGCACCCGACAGATGTTTTTC.

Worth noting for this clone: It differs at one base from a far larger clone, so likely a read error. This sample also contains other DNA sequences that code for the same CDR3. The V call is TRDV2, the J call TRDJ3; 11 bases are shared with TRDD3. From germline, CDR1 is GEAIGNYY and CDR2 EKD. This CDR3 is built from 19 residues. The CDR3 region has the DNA TGTGCCTGTGACAAGTACTGGGGGATAAGCTCCTGGGACACCCGGCAGATGTTTTTC. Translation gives CACDKYWGISSWDTRQMFF.

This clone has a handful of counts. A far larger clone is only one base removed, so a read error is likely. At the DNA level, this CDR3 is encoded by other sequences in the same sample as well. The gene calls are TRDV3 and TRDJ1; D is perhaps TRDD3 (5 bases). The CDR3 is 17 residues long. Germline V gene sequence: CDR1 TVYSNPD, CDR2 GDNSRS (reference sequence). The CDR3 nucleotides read TGTGCCCCCCTCCCTAAGTTCCCTCGGGGGTTCACCGATAAACTCATCTTC. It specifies CAPLPKFPRGFTDKLIF.

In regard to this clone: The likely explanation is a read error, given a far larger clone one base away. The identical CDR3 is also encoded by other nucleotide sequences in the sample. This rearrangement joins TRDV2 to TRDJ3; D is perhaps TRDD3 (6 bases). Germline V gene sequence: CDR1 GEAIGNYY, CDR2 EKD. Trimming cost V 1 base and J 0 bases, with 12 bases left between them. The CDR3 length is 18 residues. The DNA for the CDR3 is TGTGCCTGTGACACAGGGGATGCTAGCTCCTGGGACACCCGACAGATGTTTTTC. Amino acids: CACDTGDASSWDTRQMFF.

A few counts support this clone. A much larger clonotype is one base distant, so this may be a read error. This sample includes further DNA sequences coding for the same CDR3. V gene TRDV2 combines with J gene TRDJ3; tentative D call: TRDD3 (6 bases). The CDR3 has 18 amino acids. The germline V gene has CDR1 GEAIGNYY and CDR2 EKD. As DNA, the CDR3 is TGCGCCTGTGACTTCACGGGGGAACTCTCCTGGGACACCCGACAGATGTTTTTC. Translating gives CACDFTGELSWDTRQMFF.

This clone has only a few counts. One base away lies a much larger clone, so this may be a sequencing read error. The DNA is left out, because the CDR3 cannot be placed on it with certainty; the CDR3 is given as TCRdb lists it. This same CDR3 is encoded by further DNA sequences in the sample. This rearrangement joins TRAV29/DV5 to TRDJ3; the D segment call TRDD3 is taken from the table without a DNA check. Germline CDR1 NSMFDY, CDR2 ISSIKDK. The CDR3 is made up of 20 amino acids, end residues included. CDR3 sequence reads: CSVLLCSKRGLSWDTRQMFF.

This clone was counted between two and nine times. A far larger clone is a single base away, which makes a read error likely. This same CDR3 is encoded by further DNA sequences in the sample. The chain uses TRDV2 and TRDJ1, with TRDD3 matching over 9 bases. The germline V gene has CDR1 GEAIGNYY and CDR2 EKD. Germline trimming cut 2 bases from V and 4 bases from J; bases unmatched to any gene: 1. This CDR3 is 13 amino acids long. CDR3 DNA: TGTGCCTGTGACATACTGGGGGACGATAAACTCATCTTT. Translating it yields CACDILGDDKLIF.